This paragraph reports one TCR beta chain. What it binds is not known. The sample originates from a study of neoadjuvant nivolumab and ipilimumab in lung cancer. As for the study in general: Patients got nivolumab 3 mg/kg on days 1, 15 and 29; combination added ipilimumab 1 mg/kg day 1.

Assay used: immunoSEQ multiplex PCR; TCRdb lists only in-frame clones, some missing. The sample includes 19,000 or so clones, roughly 80% of them seen just once. Broader study findings: Pretherapy blood TCR richness correlated positively with resected tumor richness. Resected tumors had greater TCR richness and clonality than uninvolved lung. A small number of samples were TCR sequenced.

J gave up 3 bases and V 3 bases, and 12 bases lay outside the gene matches. CDR3 length: 17 amino acids. CDR1 and CDR2 (germline): KGHSH, LQKENI. The J gene is TRBJ1-1, the V gene TRBV18, with 8 bases aligning to TRBD1. Sequenced material: tumor tissue, taken after neoadjuvant nivolumab, alone or with ipilimumab, at or shortly before surgery. The TCR comes from an adult with non-small cell lung cancer. The CDR3 here is CASSPSSGGAGYTEAFF. The DNA for the CDR3 is TGTGCCAGCTCACCTAGTTCAGGGGGCGCGGGGTACACTGAAGCTTTCTTT.